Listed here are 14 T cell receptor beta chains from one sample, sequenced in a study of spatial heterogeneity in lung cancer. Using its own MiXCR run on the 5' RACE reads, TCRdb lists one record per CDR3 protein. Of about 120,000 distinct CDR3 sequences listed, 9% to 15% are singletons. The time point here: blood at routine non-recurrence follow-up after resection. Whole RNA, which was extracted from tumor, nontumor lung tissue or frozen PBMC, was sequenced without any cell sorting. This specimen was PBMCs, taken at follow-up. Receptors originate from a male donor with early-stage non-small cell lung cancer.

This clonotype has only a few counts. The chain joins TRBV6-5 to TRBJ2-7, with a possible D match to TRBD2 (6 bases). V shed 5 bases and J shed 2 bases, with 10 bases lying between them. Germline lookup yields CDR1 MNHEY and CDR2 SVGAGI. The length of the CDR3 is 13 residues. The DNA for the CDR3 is TGTGCCAGCAGTCGCAGGGAGGCCTACGAGCAGTACTTC. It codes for CASSRREAYEQYF.

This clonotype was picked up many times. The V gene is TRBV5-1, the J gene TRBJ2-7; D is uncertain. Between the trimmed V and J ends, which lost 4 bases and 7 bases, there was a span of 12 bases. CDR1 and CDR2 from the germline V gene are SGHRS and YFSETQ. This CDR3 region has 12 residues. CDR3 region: CASSLSFGEQYF. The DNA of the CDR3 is TGCGCCAGCAGCCTGTCGTTTGGAGAGCAGTACTTC. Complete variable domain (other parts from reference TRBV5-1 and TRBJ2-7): KAGVTQTPRYLIKTRGQQVTLSCSPISGHRSVSWYQQTPGQGLQFLFEYFSETQRNKGNFPGRFSGRQFSNSRSEMNVSTLELGDSALYLCASSLSFGEQYFGPGTRLTVT.

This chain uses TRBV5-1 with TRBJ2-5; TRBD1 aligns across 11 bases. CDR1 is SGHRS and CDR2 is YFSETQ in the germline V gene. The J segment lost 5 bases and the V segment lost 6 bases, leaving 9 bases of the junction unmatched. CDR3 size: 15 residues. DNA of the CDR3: TGCGCCAGCACCCCGGGACAGGGGGGATTCGAGACCCAGTACTTC. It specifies CASTPGQGGFETQYF.

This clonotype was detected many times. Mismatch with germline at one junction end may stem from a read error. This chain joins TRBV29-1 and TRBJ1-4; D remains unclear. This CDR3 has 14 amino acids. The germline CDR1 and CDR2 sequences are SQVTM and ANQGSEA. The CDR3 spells CSVEVEGRNEKLVF. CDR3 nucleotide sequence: TGCAGCGTTGAAGTTGAAGGGAGGAATGAAAAACTGGTTTTT.

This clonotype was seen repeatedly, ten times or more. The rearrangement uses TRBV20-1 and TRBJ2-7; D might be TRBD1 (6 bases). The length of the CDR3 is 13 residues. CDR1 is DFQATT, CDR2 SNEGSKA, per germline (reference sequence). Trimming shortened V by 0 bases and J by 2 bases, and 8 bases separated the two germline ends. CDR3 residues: CSARETGTYEQYF. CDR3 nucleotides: TGCAGTGCTAGAGAAACAGGGACCTACGAGCAGTACTTC.

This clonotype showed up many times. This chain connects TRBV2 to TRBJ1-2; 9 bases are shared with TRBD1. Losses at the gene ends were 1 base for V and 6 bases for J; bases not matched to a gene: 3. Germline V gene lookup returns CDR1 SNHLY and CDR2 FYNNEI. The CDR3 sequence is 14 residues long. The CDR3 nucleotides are TGTGCCAGCAGTGAAGGACAGGGGGTCGATGGCTACACCTTC. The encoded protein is CASSEGQGVDGYTF.

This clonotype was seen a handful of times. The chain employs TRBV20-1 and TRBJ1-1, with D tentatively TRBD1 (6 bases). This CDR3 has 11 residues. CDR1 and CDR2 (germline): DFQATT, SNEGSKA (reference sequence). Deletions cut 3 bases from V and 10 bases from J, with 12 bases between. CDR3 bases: TGCAGTGCTAGTGGTAGGGGGTCAGCTTTCTTT. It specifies CSASGRGSAFF.

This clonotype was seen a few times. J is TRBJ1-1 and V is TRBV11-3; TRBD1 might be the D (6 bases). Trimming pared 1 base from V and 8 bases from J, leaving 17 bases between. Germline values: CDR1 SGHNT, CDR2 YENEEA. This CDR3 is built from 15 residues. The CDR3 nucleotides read TGTGCCAGCAGCTTAGTTAAAGGGGGATCGGGCGAAGCTTTCTTT. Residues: CASSLVKGGSGEAFF.

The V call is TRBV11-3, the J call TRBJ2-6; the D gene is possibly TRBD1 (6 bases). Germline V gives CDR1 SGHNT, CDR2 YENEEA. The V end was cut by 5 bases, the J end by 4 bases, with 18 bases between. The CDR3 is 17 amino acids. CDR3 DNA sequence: TGTGCCAGCAGCCAGGACAGCTCGGTTGTGGGGGCCAACGTCCTGACTTTC. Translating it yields CASSQDSSVVGANVLTF.

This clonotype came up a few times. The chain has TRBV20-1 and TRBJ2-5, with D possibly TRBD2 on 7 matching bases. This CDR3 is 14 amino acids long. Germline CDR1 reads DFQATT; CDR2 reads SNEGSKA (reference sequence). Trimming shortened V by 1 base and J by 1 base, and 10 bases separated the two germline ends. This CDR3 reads CSARVAGAQETQYF. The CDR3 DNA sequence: TGCAGTGCTAGAGTGGCGGGGGCCCAAGAGACCCAGTACTTC.

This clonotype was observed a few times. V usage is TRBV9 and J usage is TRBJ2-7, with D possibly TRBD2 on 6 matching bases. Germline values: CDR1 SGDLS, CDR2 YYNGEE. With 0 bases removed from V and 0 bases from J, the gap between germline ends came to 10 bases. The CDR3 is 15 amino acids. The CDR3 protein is CASSVGQGLSYEQYF. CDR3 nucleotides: TGTGCCAGCAGCGTAGGCCAGGGACTCTCCTACGAGCAGTACTTC.

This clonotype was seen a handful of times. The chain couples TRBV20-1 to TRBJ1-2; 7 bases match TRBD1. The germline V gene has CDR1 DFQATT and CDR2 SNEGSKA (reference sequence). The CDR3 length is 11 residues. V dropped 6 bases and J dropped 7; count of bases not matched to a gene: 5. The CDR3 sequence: CSASTGTGYTF. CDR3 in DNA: TGCAGTGCATCGACAGGGACTGGCTACACCTTC.

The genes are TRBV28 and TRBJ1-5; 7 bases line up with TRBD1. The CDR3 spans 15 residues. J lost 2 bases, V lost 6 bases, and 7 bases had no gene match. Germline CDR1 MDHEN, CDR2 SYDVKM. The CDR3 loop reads CASRGQTGRNQPQHF. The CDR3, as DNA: TGTGCCAGCAGGGGCCAGACAGGGCGCAATCAGCCCCAGCATTTT. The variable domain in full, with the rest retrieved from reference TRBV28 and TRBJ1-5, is DVKVTQSSRYLVKRTGEKVFLECVQDMDHENMFWYRQDPGLGLRLIYFSYDVKMKEKGDIPEGYSVSREKKERFSLILESASTNQTSMYLCASRGQTGRNQPQHFGDGTRLSIL.

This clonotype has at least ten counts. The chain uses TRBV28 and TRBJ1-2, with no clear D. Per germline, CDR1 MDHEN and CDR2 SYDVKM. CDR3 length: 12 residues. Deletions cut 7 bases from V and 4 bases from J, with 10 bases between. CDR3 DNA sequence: TGTGCCAGCACTTCCCAGAGCTATGGCTACACCTTC. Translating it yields CASTSQSYGYTF.